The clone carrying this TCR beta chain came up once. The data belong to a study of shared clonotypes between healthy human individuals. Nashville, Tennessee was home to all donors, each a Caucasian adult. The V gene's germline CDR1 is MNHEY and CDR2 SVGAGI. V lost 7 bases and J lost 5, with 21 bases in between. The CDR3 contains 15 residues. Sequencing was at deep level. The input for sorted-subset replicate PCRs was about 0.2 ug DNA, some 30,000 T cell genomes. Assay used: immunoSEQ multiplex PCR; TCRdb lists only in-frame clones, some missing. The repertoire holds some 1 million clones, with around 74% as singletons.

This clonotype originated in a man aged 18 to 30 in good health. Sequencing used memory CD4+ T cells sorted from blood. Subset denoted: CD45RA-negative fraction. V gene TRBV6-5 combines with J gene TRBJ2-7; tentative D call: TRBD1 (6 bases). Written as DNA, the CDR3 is TGTGCCAGCAATGACGTACAGGGTGCATTCCACGAGCAGTACTTC. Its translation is CASNDVQGAFHEQYF.